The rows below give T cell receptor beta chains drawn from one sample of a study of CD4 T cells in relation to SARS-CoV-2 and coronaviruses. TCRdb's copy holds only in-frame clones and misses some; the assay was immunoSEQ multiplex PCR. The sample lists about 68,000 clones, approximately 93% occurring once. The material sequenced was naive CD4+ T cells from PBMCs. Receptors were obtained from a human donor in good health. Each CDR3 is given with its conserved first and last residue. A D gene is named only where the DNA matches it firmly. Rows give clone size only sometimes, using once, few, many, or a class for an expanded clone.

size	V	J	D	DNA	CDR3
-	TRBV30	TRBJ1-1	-	TGTGCCTGGAGGTCGCTCACTGAAGCTTTCTTT	CAWRSLTEAFF
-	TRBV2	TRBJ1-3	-	TGTGCCAGCAGTACGGGTCTCGGGGGAAACACCATATATTTT	CASSTGLGGNTIYF
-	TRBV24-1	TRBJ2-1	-	TGTGCCACCAGTGATTTGCAAGGAGGGGGCGCTTACAATGAGCAGTTCTTC	CATSDLQGGGAYNEQFF
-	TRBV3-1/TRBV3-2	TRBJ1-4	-	TGTGCCAGCAGCCAACCCGGGTCTGAAAAACTGTTTTTT	CASSQPGSEKLFF
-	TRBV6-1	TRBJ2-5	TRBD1	TGTGCCAGCAGTGACGGACAGGATCAGGAGACCCAGTACTTC	CASSDGQDQETQYF
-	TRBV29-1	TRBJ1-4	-	TGCAGCGTTGAAGGGCTGACCCGGGAAAAACTGTTTTTT	CSVEGLTREKLFF
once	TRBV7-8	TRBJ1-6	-	TGTGCCAGCACGTGGGGGAGAGAATCACCCCTCCACTTT	CASTWGRESPLHF
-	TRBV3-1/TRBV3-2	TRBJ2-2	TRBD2	TGTGCCAGCAGCCAAGACCCGGCGGGAGGCACCGGGGAGCTGTTTTTT	CASSQDPAGGTGELFF
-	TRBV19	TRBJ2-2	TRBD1	TGTGCCAGTAGGGACAGGGACCGGGAGCTGTTTTTT	CASRDRDRELFF
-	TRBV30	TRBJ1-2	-	TGTGCCTGGAGTGTACAGGGTGGCTACACCTTC	CAWSVQGGYTF
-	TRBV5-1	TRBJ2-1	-	TGCGCCAGCCGGCTTCCCGGGCATGAGCAGTTCTTC	CASRLPGHEQFF
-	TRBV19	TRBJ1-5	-	TGTGCCAGTAGTATAATCTTAGGGGTACAGCAGCCCCAGCATTTT	CASSIILGVQQPQHF
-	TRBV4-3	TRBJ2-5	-	TGCGCCAGCAGCCAAGGGATGGGAGAGACCCAGTACTTC	CASSQGMGETQYF
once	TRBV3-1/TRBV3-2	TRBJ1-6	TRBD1	TGTGCCAGCAGCCAGGGACAGATTGATTCACCCCTCCACTTT	CASSQGQIDSPLHF
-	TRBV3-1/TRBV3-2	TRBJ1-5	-	TGTGCCAGCAGCCAAGAGTTCACAAGGAAACAGCCCCAGCATTTT	CASSQEFTRKQPQHF
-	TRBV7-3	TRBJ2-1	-	TGTGCCAGCAGCCCCATTGGGGGATCGGTTGAGCAGTTCTTC	CASSPIGGSVEQFF
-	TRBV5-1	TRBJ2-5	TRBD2	TGCGCCAGCAGCGGGGGACTAGCGGGGGGGTTCCTTTACCAAGAGACCCAGTACTTC	CASSGGLAGGFLYQETQYF
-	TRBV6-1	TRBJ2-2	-	TGTGCCAGCAGTGAAGCACAGAACACCGGGGAGCTGTTTTTT	CASSEAQNTGELFF
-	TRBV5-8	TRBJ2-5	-	TGTGCCAGCAGCTTGGACGGAGGGGGCCAAGAGACCCAGTACTTC	CASSLDGGGQETQYF
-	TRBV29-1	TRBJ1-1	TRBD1	TGCAGCGTTGAGGGGGACAGGGAGACTGAAGCTTTCTTT	CSVEGDRETEAFF
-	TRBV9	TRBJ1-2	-	TGTGCCAGCAGCGTAGGTCTGTCCGGCTATGGCTACACCTTC	CASSVGLSGYGYTF
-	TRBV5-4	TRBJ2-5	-	TGTGCCAGCAGCTTTGTGGGGACCCAGGAGACCCAGTACTTC	CASSFVGTQETQYF
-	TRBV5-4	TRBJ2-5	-	TGTGCCAGCAGCTCACCCCACGGACAAGAGACCCAGTACTTC	CASSSPHGQETQYF
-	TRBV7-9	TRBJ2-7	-	TGTGCCAGCAGCTTATTAAGTGGCTACGAGCAGTACTTC	CASSLLSGYEQYF
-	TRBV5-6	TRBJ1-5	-	TGTGCCAGCAGCTCGCGAACCCAGGGAGGCAATCAGCCCCAGCATTTT	CASSSRTQGGNQPQHF
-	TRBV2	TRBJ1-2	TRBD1	TGTGCCAGCAGTGACTCGACTCATCGGACAGGGCGGATCGACTATGGCTACACCTTC	CASSDSTHRTGRIDYGYTF
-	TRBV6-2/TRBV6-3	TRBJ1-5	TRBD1	TGTGCCAGCAGCGTATCGGACAGGTGGGAGTATCAGCCCCAGCATTTT	CASSVSDRWEYQPQHF
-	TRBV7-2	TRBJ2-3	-	TGTGCCAGCAGTGCCCTACCTAGCACAGATACGCAGTATTTT	CASSALPSTDTQYF
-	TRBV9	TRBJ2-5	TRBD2	TGTGCCAGCAGCGTAGTGCTAGCGGGAGGGCAAGAGACCCAGTACTTC	CASSVVLAGGQETQYF
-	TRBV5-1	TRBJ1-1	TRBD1	TGCGCCAGCAGCCCGCTCGGGACAGTGAACACTGAAGCTTTCTTT	CASSPLGTVNTEAFF
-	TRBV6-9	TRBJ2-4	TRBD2	TGTGCCAGCAACCTACTGGGGGGGGATCTTGGCAAAAACATTCAGTACTTC	CASNLLGGDLGKNIQYF
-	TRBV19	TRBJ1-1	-	TGTGCCAGTAGTATACGGGAGAACACTGAAGCTTTCTTT	CASSIRENTEAFF
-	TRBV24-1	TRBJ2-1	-	TGTGCCACCAGTGATCCAACTAGGAGTAATGAGCAGTTCTTC	CATSDPTRSNEQFF
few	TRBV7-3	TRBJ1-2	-	TGTGCCAGCAGCGAAGACAACTATGGCTACACCTTC	CASSEDNYGYTF
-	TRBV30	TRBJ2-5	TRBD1	TGTGCCTGGAGGCCGGGACAGGGTATGGGAGAGACCCAGTACTTC	CAWRPGQGMGETQYF
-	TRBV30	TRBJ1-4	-	TGTGCCTGGAGTGTACAGTGGGGAAGTGGAGAAAAACTGTTTTTT	CAWSVQWGSGEKLFF
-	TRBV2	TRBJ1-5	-	TGTGCCAGCAGTGCGGCGGGGAGGCAGCCCCAGCATTTT	CASSAAGRQPQHF
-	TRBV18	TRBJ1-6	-	TGTGCCAGCTCAGAAAGTGGGGATAATTCACCCCTCCACTTT	CASSESGDNSPLHF
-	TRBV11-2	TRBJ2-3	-	TGTGCCAGCAGCTTAAGTAGGGGTAGGGATACGCAGTATTTT	CASSLSRGRDTQYF
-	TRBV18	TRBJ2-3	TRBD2	TGTGCCAGCTCACCCTTTAGCGGGAGGTCTTCAGATACGCAGTATTTT	CASSPFSGRSSDTQYF
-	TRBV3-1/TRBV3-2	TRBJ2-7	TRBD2	TGTGCCAGCAGCCTGAGTAGCGGGGGAGCCTACGAGCAGTACTTC	CASSLSSGGAYEQYF